The entry below gives a single TCR beta chain sequence along with its context. Antigen unknown. The CDR3 sequence is 15 residues long. Per germline, CDR1 MNHNS and CDR2 SASEGT. Trimming stripped 8 bases from V and 5 bases from J, with 19 bases between. The sample originates from a study of early T cells in non-severe SARS-CoV-2 infection. Study as a whole: Unsorted whole blood bulk RNA was sequenced, with unpaired chains. General study points: Anti-spike CD8 responses were favored in VDJdb matching, and private and CD4 specificities were missed.

Attachment of unique molecular identifiers to individual cDNA molecules was performed. One entry per CDR3 protein, called by TCRdb with MiXCR from the 5' RACE reads. This sample has about 97,000 distinct CDR3 sequences, with about an eighth found just once. This receptor was identified in an adult who was a healthcare worker with PCR-confirmed SARS-CoV-2 infection or an uninfected control (not recorded which). Specimen: whole blood. This chain connects TRBV6-1 to TRBJ1-5, with a possible D match to TRBD1 (6 bases). The CDR3 protein is CASQLGGPRDQPQHF. In nucleotides, the CDR3 is TGTGCCAGCCAGTTAGGGGGGCCAAGGGATCAGCCCCAGCATTTT.